This entry lists 20 T cell receptor beta chains sequenced from one sample in a study of blood T cell repertoires in COVID-19. Sequencing was performed with immunoSEQ multiplex PCR; in TCRdb, only in-frame clones are kept and a portion is missing. In the table there are approximately 110,000 clones, 75% to 90% of which are singletons. Sequenced material: peripheral blood. The receptors stem from an elderly woman with acute or convalescent COVID-19.

This chain joins TRBV5-4 and TRBJ2-5; 11 bases map to TRBD2. The CDR3 spans 16 residues. Trimming removed 3 bases from V and 1 base from J; junction bases left unmatched: 5. Germline assignment: CDR1 SGHNT and CDR2 YYREEE (reference sequence). DNA for the CDR3: TGTGCCAGCAGCTCCGCACTAGCGGGGGTCCAAGAGACCCAGTACTTC. This gives the protein CASSSALAGVQETQYF.

In this sample, this clone turned up once. The rearrangement joins TRBV7-9 to TRBJ2-3; D unresolved. Germline lookup yields CDR1 SEHNR and CDR2 FQNEAQ (reference sequence). V lost 7 bases to trimming and J lost 2 bases, with 13 bases between them. The CDR3 runs to 14 residues. The CDR3 sequence is CASNQALPTDTQYF. The DNA for the CDR3 is TGTGCCAGCAACCAAGCCCTTCCCACAGATACGCAGTATTTT.

This rearrangement joins TRBV19 to TRBJ2-1; TRBD2 agrees at 9 bases. The V gene end was trimmed by 7 bases and the J gene end by 8 bases; junction bases not matched to a gene: 9. CDR1 and CDR2 (germline): LNHDA, SQIVND (reference sequence). The CDR3 has 14 residues. CDR3 in amino acids: CASNDPGLAYEQFF. CDR3 DNA sequence: TGTGCCAGTAACGATCCGGGACTAGCCTATGAGCAGTTCTTC.

This chain links TRBV5-1 with TRBJ1-2; TRBD1 aligns across 7 bases. The CDR3 totals 16 residues. V lost 3 bases and J lost 4; bases outside the gene matches: 12. Germline assignment: CDR1 SGHRS and CDR2 YFSETQ. CDR3: CASSSAEGAVGYGYTF. CDR3 bases: TGCGCCAGCAGCTCAGCGGAGGGGGCGGTGGGCTATGGCTACACCTTC. The complete variable domain, with remaining parts taken from reference TRBV5-1 and TRBJ1-2, reads KAGVTQTPRYLIKTRGQQVTLSCSPISGHRSVSWYQQTPGQGLQFLFEYFSETQRNKGNFPGRFSGRQFSNSRSEMNVSTLELGDSALYLCASSSAEGAVGYGYTFGSGTRLTVV.

The chain is built from TRBV30 and TRBJ2-7; 9 positions agree with TRBD1. V shed 1 base, J shed 6 bases, and the junction held 4 bases outside the gene matches. Germline CDR1 reads GTSNPN; CDR2 reads SVGIG (reference sequence). The CDR3 sequence is 13 residues long. The CDR3 nucleotides read TGTGCCTGGAGTGCCTGGACAGGGGTCGAGCAGTACTTC. Its translation is CAWSAWTGVEQYF.

The V gene is TRBV21-1, the J gene TRBJ1-1; the table's D call of TRBD1 was not tested on the DNA. TRBV21-1 is described as a pseudogene. The CDR3 has 15 residues. CDR3 bases: TGTGCCAGCAGCATTAGACAGGGGGGGAGGGCTGAAGCTTTCTTT. This translates into CASSIRQGGRAEAFF.

The chain employs TRBV7-6 and TRBJ1-3; D uncertain. The germline CDR1 and CDR2 sequences are SGHVS and FNYEAQ. The CDR3 totals 16 residues. The germline V and J ends were trimmed by 2 bases and 0 bases, with 11 bases remaining between them. CDR3 protein: CASSLSAGYSGNTIYF. The CDR3 coding sequence is TGTGCCAGCAGCTTATCGGCGGGTTACTCTGGAAACACCATATATTTT.

The chain carries TRBV5-1 and TRBJ1-2; TRBD1 agrees at 7 bases. Germline loops: CDR1 SGHRS, CDR2 YFSETQ. The CDR3 length is 14 residues. Germline trimming cut 4 bases from V and 2 bases from J; bases unmatched to any gene: 5. The chain's CDR3 is CASSLTTGNYGYTF. The DNA for the CDR3 is TGCGCCAGCAGCCTAACGACAGGGAACTATGGCTACACCTTC.

The chain recombines TRBV28 with TRBJ2-2, with 8 bases aligning to TRBD1. Germline CDR1 MDHEN, CDR2 SYDVKM. Trimming at V came to 4 bases and at J to 5 bases, leaving 9 bases not matched to a gene. The CDR3 totals 16 residues. The CDR3 reads CASSSTRRGQTGELFF. The CDR3 nucleotides read TGTGCCAGCAGTTCTACCCGCAGGGGGCAGACCGGGGAGCTGTTTTTT.

The rearrangement uses TRBV13 and TRBJ2-7, with D tentatively TRBD1 (5 bases). Trimming removed 10 bases at V and 5 bases at J, with 15 bases between. Per the germline V gene, CDR1 is PRHDT and CDR2 is FYEKMQ (reference sequence). The CDR3 extends over 12 amino acids. In nucleotides, the CDR3 is TGTGCCACCCAGTCAGGGTTTGACGAGCAGTACTTC. Translation: CATQSGFDEQYF.

The chain employs TRBV18 and TRBJ2-3; D unresolved. The V end lost 0 bases, the J end lost 4 bases, and 8 bases lay between the germline ends. The germline V gene encodes CDR1 KGHSH and CDR2 LQKENI. This CDR3 is built from 14 residues. The CDR3 loop reads CASSPPASADTQYF. The CDR3 DNA sequence: TGTGCCAGCTCACCACCGGCATCCGCAGATACGCAGTATTTT.

The genes are TRBV7-2 and TRBJ1-1; TRBD1 agrees at 7 bases. The CDR3 is 15 residues long. The trim removed 3 bases at V and 0 bases at J, leaving 4 bases unmatched. Germline CDR1 is SGHTA and CDR2 is FQGNSA. The chain's CDR3 is CASSFSGQMNTEAFF. CDR3 nucleotides: TGTGCCAGCAGCTTCTCGGGACAGATGAACACTGAAGCTTTCTTT.

This chain joins TRBV28 and TRBJ1-2; D is uncertain. There are 15 residues in the CDR3. CDR1 is MDHEN and CDR2 is SYDVKM in the germline V gene. V was pared by 4 bases and J by 1 base, with 13 bases between. The CDR3 nucleotides are TGTGCCAGCAGTTCTGACACAAGGAATAACTATGGCTACACCTTC. Residues: CASSSDTRNNYGYTF.

V and J are TRBV6-5 and TRBJ1-5, with D tentatively TRBD1 (6 bases). Germline V lookup: CDR1 MNHEY, CDR2 SVGAGI. The CDR3 spans 13 residues. V dropped 7 bases and J dropped 4 bases, with 11 bases sitting between them. The CDR3 DNA reads TGTGCCAGCACCGCAGGGGCAAATCAGCCCCAGCATTTT. This gives the protein CASTAGANQPQHF.

V and J are TRBV7-8 and TRBJ2-7; 10 bases fit TRBD2. The CDR3 is made up of 14 amino acids. The V gene end was trimmed by 3 bases and the J gene end by 7 bases; junction bases not matched to a gene: 6. Looked up from germline, CDR1 is SGHVS and CDR2 is FQNEAQ. For the CDR3, the DNA is TGTGCCAGCAGCTTCTCTAGCGGGGGAGGTGAGCAGTACTTC. As protein: CASSFSSGGGEQYF.

This chain joins TRBV11-2 and TRBJ1-2; D is unresolved. Germline CDR1 SGHAT, CDR2 FQNNGV. This CDR3 comprises 14 residues. V dropped 4 bases and J dropped 7 bases, with 16 bases sitting between them. CDR3 residues: CASSSLWASGGYTF. In DNA, the CDR3 is TGTGCCAGCAGCTCCCTCTGGGCCTCTGGTGGCTACACCTTC.

V and J are TRBV13 and TRBJ1-2; maybe TRBD1 (6 bases). V lost 1 base and J lost 5, with 8 bases in between. This CDR3 comprises 13 residues. Germline CDR1 and CDR2: PRHDT and FYEKMQ (reference sequence). The CDR3 is CASSLAGTYGYTF. CDR3 bases: TGTGCCAGCAGCTTAGCCGGGACATATGGCTACACCTTC.

The chain is built from TRBV19 and TRBJ1-6; D is unclear. Trimming shortened V by 7 bases and J by 9 bases, and 22 bases separated the two germline ends. CDR1 is LNHDA and CDR2 is SQIVND in the germline V gene (reference sequence). This CDR3 is 16 amino acids long. For the CDR3, the DNA is TGTGCCAGTAACGAGGGCTCCCGAAGGGTCGTTTCACCCCTCCACTTT. It is translated as CASNEGSRRVVSPLHF. Full variable domain (remainder filled in from reference TRBV19 and TRBJ1-6): DGGITQSPKYLFRKEGQNVTLSCEQNLNHDAMYWYRQDPGQGLRLIYYSQIVNDFQKGDIAEGYSVSREKKESFPLTVTSAQKNPTAFYLCASNEGSRRVVSPLHFGNGTRLTVT.

The chain joins TRBV25-1 to TRBJ1-2; D is unresolved. This CDR3 contains 15 residues. Per the germline V gene, CDR1 is MGHDK and CDR2 is SYGVNS. Trimming cost V 0 bases and J 0 bases, with 8 bases left between them. The CDR3 loop is CASSEYQVANYGYTF. The CDR3 region has the DNA TGTGCCAGCAGTGAATACCAGGTAGCTAACTATGGCTACACCTTC.

V usage is TRBV6-6 and J usage is TRBJ1-6; D is unresolved. The germline CDR1 and CDR2 sequences are MNHNY and SVGAGI (reference sequence). This CDR3 has 12 residues. Deletions cut 2 bases from V and 13 bases from J, with 9 bases between. The CDR3 reads CASSYVASPLHF. The DNA for the CDR3 is TGTGCCAGCAGTTACGTAGCTTCTCCCCTCCACTTT.